This T cell receptor (beta chain) emerged from a study of regulatory and conventional T cells in RAG deficiency. Using immunoSEQ multiplex PCR, the repertoire was profiled, and TCRdb retains in-frame clones only, with some absent. The sample includes approximately 7,500 clones, about 90% of them seen just once. Regulatory T cells were sorted from blood as CD4+ CD25-high CD127-low cells. The CDR3 runs to 15 residues. The germline gives CDR1 SGHTA, CDR2 FQGNSA. V lost 1 base, J lost 2 bases, and 8 bases lay in between. Note on this clone: Its antigen is currently unknown.

The study's findings and limits: Shannon entropy fell and Simpson indices rose in RAG-deficient patients. Other subsets showed roughly 10-fold reductions, but Treg unique TCR beta sequences fell approximately 100-fold in these patients. These Omenn syndrome Treg sorts may hold peripherally activated cells instead.

The sample was also linked to a second study, of regulatory T cells. Per that paper: Primers: 52 TRBV forward and 13 TRBJ reverse. In patients, unique TRB V-J pairs were restricted and V/J usage skewed, especially in Tregs.

The receptor's source is a human donor in good health. The chain employs TRBV7-2 and TRBJ2-2; D may be TRBD1 (6 bases). Source material: CD127- CD25+ CD4+ Tregs sorted from blood. The DNA for the CDR3 is TGTGCCAGCAGCTTAGGCAGGGGTAACACCGGGGAGCTGTTTTTT. Its protein is CASSLGRGNTGELFF.